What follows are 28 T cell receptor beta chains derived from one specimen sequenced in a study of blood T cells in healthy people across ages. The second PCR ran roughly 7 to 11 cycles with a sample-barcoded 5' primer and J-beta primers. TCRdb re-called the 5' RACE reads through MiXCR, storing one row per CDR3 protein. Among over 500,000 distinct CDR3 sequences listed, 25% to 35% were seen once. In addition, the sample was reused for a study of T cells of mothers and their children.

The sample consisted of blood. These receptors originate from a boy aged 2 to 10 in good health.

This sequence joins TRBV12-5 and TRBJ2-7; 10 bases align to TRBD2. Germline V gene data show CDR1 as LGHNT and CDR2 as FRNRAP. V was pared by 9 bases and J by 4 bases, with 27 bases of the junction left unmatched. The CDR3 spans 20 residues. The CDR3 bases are TGTGCTAGCACGGGGGCACCAAGGTACGCTAGCGGGGGCGAAGCGTACGAGCAGTACTTC. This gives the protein CASTGAPRYASGGEAYEQYF.

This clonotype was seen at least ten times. The CDR3 is CASAARNSPLHF. The CDR3 nucleotides read TGTGCCAGCGCAGCACGGAATTCACCCCTCCACTTT. The chain uses TRBV12-3 or TRBV12-4 and TRBJ1-6; D is uncertain. The germline V and J ends were trimmed by 8 bases and 7 bases, with 9 bases remaining between them. This CDR3 region has 12 residues.

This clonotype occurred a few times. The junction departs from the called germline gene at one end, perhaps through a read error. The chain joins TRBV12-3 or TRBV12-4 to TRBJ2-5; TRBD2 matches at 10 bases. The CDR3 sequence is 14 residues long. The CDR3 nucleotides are TGTACCAGCAGTCCTAGCGGGGGAAAAGAGACCCAGTACTTC. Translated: CTSSPSGGKETQYF.

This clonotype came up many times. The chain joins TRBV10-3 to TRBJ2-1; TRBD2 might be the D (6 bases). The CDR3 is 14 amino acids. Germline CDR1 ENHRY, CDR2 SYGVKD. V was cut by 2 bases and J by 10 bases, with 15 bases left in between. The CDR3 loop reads CAISELILAGEQFF. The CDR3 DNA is TGTGCCATCAGTGAGCTTATACTAGCCGGCGAGCAGTTCTTC.

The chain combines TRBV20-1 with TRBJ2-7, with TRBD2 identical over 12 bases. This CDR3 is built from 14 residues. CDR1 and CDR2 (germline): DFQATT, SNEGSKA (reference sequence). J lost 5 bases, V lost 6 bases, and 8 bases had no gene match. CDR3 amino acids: CSAHGLAGFDEQYF. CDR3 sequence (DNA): TGCAGTGCCCATGGACTAGCGGGGTTTGACGAGCAGTACTTC.

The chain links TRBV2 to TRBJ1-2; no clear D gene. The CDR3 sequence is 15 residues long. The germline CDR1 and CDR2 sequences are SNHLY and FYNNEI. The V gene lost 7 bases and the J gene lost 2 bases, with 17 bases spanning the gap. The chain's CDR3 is CASTLGITNNYGYTF. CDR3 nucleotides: TGTGCCAGCACGTTGGGGATAACAAACAACTATGGCTACACCTTC.

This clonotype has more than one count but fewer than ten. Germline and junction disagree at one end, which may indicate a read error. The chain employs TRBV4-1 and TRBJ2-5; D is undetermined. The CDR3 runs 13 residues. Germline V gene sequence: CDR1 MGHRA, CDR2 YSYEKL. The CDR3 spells CASSQGYQGTQYF. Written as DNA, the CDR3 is TGCGCCAGCAGCCAAGGATACCAAGGGACCCAGTACTTC.

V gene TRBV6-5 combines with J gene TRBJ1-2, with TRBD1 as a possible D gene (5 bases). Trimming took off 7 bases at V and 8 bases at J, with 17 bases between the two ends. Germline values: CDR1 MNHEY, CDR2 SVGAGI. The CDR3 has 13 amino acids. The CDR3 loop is CASNPTAGGGYTF. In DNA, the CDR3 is TGTGCCAGCAACCCGACAGCGGGGGGAGGCTACACCTTC.

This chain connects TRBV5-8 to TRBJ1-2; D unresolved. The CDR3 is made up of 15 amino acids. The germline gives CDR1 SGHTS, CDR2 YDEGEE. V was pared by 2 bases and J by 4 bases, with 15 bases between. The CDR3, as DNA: TGTGCCAGCAGCTTAGGCCTGGAGGGCGGCTATGGCTACACCTTC. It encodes CASSLGLEGGYGYTF.

The CDR3 protein is CASQAQGAWEQYF. The DNA of the CDR3 is TGTGCCAGCCAGGCACAGGGGGCCTGGGAGCAGTACTTC. J is TRBJ2-7 and V is TRBV27; TRBD1 agrees at 9 bases. The length of the CDR3 is 13 residues. Germline V gene lookup returns CDR1 MNHEY and CDR2 SMNVEV (reference sequence). The junction had 9 bases not matched to a gene; V was cut back by 8 bases and J by 7 bases.

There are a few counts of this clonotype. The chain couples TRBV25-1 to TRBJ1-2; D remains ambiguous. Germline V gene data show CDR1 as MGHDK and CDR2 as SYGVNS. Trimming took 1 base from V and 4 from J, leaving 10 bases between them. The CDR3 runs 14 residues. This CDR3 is CASSESSGLYGYTF. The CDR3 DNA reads TGTGCCAGCAGTGAATCGTCAGGCCTCTATGGCTACACCTTC.

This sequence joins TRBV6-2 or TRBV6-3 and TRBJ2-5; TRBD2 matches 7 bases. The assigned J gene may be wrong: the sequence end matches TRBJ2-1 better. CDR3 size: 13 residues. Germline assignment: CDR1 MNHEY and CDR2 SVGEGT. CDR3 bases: TGTGCCAGCAGTCGGACTAGTCGCAATGAGCAGTTCTTC. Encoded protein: CASSRTSRNEQFF.

The CDR3 region has the DNA TGTGCCAGCAGCTCCCTTCGGCAGACAGGTGGCTACACCTTC. It translates to CASSSLRQTGGYTF. The genes are TRBV7-2 and TRBJ1-2; D is possibly TRBD1 (6 bases). V was pared by 4 bases and J by 7 bases, with 16 bases between. This CDR3 has 14 residues. Germline loops: CDR1 SGHTA, CDR2 FQGNSA.

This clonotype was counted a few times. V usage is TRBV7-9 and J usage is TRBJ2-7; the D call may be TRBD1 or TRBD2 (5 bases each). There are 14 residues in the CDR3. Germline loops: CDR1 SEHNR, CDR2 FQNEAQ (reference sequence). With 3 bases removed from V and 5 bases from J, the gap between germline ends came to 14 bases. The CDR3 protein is CASSLGTGRNEQYF. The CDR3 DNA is TGTGCCAGCAGCTTGGGGACGGGAAGGAACGAGCAGTACTTC.

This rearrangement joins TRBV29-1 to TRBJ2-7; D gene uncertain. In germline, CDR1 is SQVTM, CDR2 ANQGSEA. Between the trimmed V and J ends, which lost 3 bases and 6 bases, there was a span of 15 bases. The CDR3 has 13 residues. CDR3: CSVDILRNSEQYF. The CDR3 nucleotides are TGCAGCGTTGATATTTTAAGGAACAGCGAGCAGTACTTC.

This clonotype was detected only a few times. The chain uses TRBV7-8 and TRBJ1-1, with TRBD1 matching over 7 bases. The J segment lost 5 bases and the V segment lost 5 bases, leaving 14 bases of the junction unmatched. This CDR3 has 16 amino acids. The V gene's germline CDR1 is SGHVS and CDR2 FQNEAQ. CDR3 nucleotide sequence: TGTGCCAGCAGCGAGTGGGCCGACAGGGTAGGGACTGAAGCTTTCTTT. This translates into CASSEWADRVGTEAFF.

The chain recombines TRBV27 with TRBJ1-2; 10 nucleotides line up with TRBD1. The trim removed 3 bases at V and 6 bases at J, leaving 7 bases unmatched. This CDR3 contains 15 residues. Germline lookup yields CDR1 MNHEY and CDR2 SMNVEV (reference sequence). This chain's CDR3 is CASSFGPDRGNGYTF. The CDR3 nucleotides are TGTGCCAGCAGTTTTGGGCCGGACAGGGGGAATGGCTACACCTTC.

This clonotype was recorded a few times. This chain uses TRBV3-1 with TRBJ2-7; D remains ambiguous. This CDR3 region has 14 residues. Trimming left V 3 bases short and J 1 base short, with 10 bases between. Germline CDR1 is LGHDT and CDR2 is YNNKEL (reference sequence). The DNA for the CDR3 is TGTGCCAGCAGCCAGGCTCGCAGTTCCTACGAGCAGTACTTC. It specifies CASSQARSSYEQYF.

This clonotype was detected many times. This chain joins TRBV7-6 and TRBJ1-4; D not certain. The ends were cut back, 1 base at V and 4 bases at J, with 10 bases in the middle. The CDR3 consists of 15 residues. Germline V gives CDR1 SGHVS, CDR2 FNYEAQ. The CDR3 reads CASSLEPAFNEKLFF. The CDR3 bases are TGTGCCAGCAGCTTAGAGCCAGCCTTTAATGAAAAACTGTTTTTT. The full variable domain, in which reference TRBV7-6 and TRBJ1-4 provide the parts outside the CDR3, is GAGVSQSPRYKVTKRGQDVALRCDPISGHVSLYWYRQALGQGPEFLTYFNYEAQQDKSGLPNDRFSAERPEGSISTLTIQRTEQRDSAMYRCASSLEPAFNEKLFFGSGTQLSVL.

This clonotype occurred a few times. The CDR3 DNA sequence: TGTGCCAACCGGGGCCAAGCCAAAAACATTCAGTACTTC. It codes for CANRGQAKNIQYF. V and J are TRBV2 and TRBJ2-4, with D perhaps being TRBD1 or TRBD2 (5 bases each). Germline CDR1 and CDR2: SNHLY and FYNNEI. V lost 10 bases, J lost 0 bases, and 10 bases lay in between. The CDR3 is 13 amino acids.

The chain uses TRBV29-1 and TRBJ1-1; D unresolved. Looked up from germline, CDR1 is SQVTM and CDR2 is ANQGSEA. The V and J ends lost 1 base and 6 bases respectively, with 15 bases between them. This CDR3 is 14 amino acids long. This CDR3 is CSVEGPLSLPEAFF. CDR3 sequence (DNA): TGCAGCGTTGAAGGACCCCTCAGTCTTCCTGAAGCTTTCTTT.

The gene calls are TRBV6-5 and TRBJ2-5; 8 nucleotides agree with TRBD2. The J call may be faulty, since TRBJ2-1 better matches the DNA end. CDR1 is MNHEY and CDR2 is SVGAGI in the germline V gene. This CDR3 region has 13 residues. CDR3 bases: TGTGCCAGCCGCCCGGGGGGGCCAAGTGAGCAGTTCTTC. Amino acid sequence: CASRPGGPSEQFF.

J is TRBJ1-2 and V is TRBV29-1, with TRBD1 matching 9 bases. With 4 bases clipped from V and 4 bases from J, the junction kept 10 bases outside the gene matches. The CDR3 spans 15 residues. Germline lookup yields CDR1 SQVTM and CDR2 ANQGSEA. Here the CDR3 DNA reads TGCAGCGTTGGGGGACAGGGTGGGGGTAGCTATGGCTACACCTTC. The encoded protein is CSVGGQGGGSYGYTF.

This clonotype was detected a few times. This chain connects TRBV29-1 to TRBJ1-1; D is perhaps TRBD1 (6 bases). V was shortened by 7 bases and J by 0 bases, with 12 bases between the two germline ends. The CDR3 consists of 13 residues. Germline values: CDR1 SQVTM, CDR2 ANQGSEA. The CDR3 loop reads CSAEDRLNTEAFF. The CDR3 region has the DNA TGCAGCGCGGAGGACAGATTGAACACTGAAGCTTTCTTT.

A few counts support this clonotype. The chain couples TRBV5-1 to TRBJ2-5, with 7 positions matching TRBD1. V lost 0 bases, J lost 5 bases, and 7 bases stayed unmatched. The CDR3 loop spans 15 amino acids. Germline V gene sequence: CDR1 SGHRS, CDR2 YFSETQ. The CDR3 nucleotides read TGCGCCAGCAGCTTGGAGACAGGGCCGTGGGAGACCCAGTACTTC. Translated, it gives CASSLETGPWETQYF.

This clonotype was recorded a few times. The CDR3, as DNA: TGTGCCAGCAGCCAACAGGGACGCAATCAGCCCCAGCATTTT. It translates to CASSQQGRNQPQHF. The chain uses TRBV16 and TRBJ1-5, with D maybe TRBD1 (5 bases). V was cut by 2 bases and J by 2 bases, with 7 bases left in between. CDR1 and CDR2 (germline): KGHSY, FQNENV. The CDR3 runs to 14 residues. Full variable domain (rest looked up from reference TRBV16 and TRBJ1-5): GEEVAQTPKHLVRGEGQKAKLYCAPIKGHSYVFWYQQVLKNEFKFLISFQNENVFDETGMPKERFSAKCLPNSPCSLEIQATKLEDSAVYFCASSQQGRNQPQHFGDGTRLSIL.

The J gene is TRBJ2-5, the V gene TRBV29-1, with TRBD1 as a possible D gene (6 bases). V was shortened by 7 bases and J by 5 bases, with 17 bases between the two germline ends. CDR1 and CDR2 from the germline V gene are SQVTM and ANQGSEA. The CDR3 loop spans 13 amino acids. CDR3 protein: CSAHWGRRETQYF. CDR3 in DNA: TGCAGCGCCCATTGGGGGCGTCGGGAGACCCAGTACTTC.

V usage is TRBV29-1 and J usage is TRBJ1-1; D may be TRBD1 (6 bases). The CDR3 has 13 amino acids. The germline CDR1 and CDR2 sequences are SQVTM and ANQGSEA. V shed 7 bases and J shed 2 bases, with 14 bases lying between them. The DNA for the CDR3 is TGCAGCGCGACTGACAGGCTTAACACTGAAGCTTTCTTT. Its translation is CSATDRLNTEAFF.